This T cell receptor beta chain was observed in a study of neurological immune-mediated disorders. MiXCR, applied by TCRdb to the 5' RACE reads, yields one record per CDR3 protein. This table holds tens of thousands of distinct CDR3 sequences, around 5.9% found once. The table lists this clonotype with many counts. The CDR3 is 13 amino acids. V lost 5 bases to trimming and J lost 2 bases, with 9 bases between them. Germline CDR1 reads MDHEN; CDR2 reads SYDVKM. This chain links TRBV28 with TRBJ1-2; possibly TRBD1 for D (5 bases). This clonotype was obtained from a woman aged 50 to 60 in good health. Input material: CD4+ T cells from blood. The CDR3 reads CASSTGTNYGYTF. The CDR3 DNA follows: TGTGCCAGCAGTACCGGGACCAACTATGGCTACACCTTC.